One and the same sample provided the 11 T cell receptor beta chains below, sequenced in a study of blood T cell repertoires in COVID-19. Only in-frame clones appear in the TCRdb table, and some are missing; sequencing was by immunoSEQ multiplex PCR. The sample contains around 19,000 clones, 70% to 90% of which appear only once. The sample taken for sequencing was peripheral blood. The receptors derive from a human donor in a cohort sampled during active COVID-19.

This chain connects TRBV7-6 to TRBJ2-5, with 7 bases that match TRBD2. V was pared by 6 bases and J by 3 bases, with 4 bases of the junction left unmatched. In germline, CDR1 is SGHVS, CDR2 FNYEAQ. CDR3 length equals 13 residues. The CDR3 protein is CASSSSGEETQYF. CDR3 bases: TGTGCCAGCAGTTCTAGCGGAGAAGAGACCCAGTACTTC.

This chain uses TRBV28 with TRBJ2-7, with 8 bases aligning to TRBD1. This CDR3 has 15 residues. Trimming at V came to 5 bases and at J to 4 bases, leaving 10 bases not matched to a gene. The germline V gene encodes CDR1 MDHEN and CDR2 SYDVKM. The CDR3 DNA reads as TGTGCCAGCAGTATAACCGGGACAGGCACTTACGAGCAGTACTTC. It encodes CASSITGTGTYEQYF.

The CDR3, as DNA: TGTGCCACCTCCCCGACAGGACAGAACACTGAAGCTTTCTTT. Translating gives CATSPTGQNTEAFF. The chain carries TRBV10-3 and TRBJ1-1, with a weak D call TRBD1 (6 bases). CDR1 ENHRY and CDR2 SYGVKD come from the germline V gene. This CDR3 contains 14 residues. V was trimmed by 10 bases and J by 1 base, leaving 16 bases between them.

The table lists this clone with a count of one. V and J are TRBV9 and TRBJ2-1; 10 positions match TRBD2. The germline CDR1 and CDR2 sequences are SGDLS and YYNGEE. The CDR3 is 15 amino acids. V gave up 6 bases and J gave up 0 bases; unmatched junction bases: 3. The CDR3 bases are TGTGCCAGCACCTCTAGCGGGAGCTCCTACAATGAGCAGTTCTTC. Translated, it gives CASTSSGSSYNEQFF.

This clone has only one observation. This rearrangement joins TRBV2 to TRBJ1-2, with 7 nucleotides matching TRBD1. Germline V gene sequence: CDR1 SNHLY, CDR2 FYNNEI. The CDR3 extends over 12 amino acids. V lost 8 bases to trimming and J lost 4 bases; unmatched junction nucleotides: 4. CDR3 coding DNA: TGTGCCAGCCGACAGGGATCCTATGGCTACACCTTC. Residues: CASRQGSYGYTF.

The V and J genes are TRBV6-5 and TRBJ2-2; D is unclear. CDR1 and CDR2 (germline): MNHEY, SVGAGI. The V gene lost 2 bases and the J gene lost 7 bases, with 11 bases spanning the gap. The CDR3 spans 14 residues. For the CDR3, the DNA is TGTGCCAGCAGTTACGCCCGGGTGGGCGGGGAGCTGTTTTTT. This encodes CASSYARVGGELFF.

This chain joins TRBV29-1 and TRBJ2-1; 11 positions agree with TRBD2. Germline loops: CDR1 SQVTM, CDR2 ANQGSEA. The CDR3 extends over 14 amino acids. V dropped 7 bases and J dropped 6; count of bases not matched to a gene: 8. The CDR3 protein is CSALAGGPSNEQFF. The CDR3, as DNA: TGCAGCGCTTTAGCGGGAGGGCCCTCCAATGAGCAGTTCTTC.

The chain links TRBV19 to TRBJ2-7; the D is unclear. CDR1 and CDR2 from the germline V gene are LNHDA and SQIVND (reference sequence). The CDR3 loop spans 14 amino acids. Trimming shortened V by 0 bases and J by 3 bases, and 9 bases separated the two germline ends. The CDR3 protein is CASSIEAHRYEQYF. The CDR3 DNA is TGTGCCAGTAGTATAGAGGCCCATCGCTACGAGCAGTACTTC.

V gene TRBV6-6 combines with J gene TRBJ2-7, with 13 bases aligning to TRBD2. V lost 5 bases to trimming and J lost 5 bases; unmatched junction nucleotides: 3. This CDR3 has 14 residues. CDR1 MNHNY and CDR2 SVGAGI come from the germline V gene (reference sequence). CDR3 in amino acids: CASSRTSGSHEQYF. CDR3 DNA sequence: TGTGCCAGCAGTCGGACTAGCGGGAGCCACGAGCAGTACTTC.

CDR3: CASSLKLAPKQFF. CDR3 nucleotides: TGCGCCAGCAGCCTGAAACTAGCGCCAAAGCAGTTCTTC. The gene calls are TRBV4-1 and TRBJ2-1; TRBD2 matches 7 bases. From germline, CDR1 is MGHRA and CDR2 YSYEKL. V lost 4 bases to trimming and J lost 11 bases; unmatched junction nucleotides: 8. This CDR3 is 13 amino acids long.

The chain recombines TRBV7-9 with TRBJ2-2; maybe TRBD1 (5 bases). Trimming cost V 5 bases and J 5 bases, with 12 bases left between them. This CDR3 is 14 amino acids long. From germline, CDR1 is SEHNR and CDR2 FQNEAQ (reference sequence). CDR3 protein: CASSLLGDTGELFF. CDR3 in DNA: TGTGCCAGCAGCCTTTTAGGGGATACCGGGGAGCTGTTTTTT.